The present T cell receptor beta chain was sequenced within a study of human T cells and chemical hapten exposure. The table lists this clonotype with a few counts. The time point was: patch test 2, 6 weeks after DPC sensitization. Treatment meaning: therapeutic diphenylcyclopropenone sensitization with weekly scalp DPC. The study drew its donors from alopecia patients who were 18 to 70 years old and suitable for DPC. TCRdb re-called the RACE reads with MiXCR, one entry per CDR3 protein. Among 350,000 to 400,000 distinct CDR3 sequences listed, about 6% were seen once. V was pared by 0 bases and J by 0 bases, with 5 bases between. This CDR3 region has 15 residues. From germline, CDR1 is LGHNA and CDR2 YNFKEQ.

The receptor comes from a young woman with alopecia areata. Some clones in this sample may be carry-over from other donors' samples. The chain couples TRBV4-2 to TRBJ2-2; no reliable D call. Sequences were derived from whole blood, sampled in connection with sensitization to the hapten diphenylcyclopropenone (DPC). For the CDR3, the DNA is TGTGCCAGCAGCCAAGACAAACCGAACACCGGGGAGCTGTTTTTT. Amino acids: CASSQDKPNTGELFF.